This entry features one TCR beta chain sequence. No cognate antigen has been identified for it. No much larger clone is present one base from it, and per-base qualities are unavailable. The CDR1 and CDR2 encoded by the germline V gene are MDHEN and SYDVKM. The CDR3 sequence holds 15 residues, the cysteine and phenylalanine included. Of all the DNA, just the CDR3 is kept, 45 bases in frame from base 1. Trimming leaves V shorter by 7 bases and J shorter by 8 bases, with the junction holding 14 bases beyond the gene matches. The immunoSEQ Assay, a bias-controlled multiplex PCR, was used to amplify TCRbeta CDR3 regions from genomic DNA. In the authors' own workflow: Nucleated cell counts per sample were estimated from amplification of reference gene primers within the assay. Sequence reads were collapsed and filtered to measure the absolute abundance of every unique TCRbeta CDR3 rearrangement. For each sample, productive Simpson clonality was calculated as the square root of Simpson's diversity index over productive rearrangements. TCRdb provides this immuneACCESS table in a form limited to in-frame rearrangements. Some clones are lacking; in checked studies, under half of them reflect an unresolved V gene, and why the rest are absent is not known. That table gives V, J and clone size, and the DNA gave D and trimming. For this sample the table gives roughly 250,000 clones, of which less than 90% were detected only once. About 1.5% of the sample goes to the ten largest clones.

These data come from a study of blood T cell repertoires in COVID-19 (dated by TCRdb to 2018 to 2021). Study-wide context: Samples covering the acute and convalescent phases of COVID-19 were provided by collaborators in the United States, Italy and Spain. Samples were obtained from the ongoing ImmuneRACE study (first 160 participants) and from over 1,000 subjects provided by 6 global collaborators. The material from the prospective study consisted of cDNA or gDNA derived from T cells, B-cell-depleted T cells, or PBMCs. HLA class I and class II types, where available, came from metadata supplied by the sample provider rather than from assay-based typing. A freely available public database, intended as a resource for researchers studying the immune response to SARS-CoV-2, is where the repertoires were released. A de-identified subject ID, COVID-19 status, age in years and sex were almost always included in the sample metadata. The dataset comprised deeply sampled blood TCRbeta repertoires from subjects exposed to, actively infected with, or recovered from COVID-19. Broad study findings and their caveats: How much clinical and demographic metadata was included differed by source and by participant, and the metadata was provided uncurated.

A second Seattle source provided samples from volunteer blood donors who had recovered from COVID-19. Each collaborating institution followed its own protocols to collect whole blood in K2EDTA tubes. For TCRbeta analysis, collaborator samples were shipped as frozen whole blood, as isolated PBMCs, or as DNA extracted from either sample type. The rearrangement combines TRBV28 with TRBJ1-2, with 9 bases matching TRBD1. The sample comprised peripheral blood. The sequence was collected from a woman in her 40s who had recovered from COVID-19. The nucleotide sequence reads TGTGCCAGCACCCATGGGAGTTGGACAGGGGTCGGCTACACCTTC. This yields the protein CASTHGSWTGVGYTF.